Detailed here is one TCR beta chain. V was cut by 0 bases and J by 4 bases, with 11 bases left in between. The germline gives CDR1 MNHEY, CDR2 SVGAGI. CDR3 size: 15 residues. This entry is derived from a study of cytotoxic CD8 clonotypes in ibrutinib-treated CLL. The method was immunoSEQ multiplex PCR; TCRdb's version includes in-frame clones alone and lacks a portion of them. The data contain approximately 320,000 clones, approximately 67% of them singletons. This chain connects TRBV6-5 to TRBJ2-3, with D perhaps matching TRBD2 (5 bases). The TCR comes from a human donor with chronic lymphocytic leukemia. The starting material was PBMCs, obtained after 36 months of ibrutinib treatment. CDR3 nucleotide sequence: TGTGCCAGCAGTTACTCGAGGACGAGGGCAGATACGCAGTATTTT. This translates into CASSYSRTRADTQYF.